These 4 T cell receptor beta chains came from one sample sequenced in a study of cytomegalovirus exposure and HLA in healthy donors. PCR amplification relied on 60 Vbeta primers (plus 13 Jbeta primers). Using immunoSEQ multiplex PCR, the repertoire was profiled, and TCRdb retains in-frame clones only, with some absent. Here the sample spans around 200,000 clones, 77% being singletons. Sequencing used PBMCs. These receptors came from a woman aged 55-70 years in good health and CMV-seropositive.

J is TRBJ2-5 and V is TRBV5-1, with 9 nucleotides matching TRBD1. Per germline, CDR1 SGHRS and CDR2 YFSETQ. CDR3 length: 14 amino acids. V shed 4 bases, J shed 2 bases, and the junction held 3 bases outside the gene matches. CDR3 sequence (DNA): TGCGCCAGCAGCGTAGGGACAGGGCAAGAGACCCAGTACTTC. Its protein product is CASSVGTGQETQYF.

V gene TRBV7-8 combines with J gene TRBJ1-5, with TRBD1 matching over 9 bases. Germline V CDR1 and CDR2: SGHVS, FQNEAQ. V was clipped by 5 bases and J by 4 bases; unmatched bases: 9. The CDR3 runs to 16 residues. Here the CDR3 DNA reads TGTGCCAGCAGCCAACAGGGGGCATTCGCTAATCAGCCCCAGCATTTT. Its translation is CASSQQGAFANQPQHF.

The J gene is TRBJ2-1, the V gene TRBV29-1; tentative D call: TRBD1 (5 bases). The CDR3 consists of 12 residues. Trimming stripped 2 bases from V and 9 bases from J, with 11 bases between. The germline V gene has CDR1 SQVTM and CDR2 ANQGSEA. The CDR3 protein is CSVERAQGEQFF. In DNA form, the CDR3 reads TGCAGCGTTGAACGGGCCCAGGGTGAGCAGTTCTTC.

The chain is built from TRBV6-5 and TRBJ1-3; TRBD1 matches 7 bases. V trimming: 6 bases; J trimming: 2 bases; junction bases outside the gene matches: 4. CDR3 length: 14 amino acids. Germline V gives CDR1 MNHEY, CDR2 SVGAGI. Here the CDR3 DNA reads TGTGCCAGCAGGGGAGACAGGGCTGGAAACACCATATATTTT. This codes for CASRGDRAGNTIYF.